These 22 T cell receptor beta chains originate from one sample sequenced in a study of low-dose radiotherapy and immunotherapy resistance in tumors. With TRAV- and TRBV-specific primers, first-strand cDNA was made, covering the alpha and beta chains. The authors amplified TCRs for roughly 20 PCR cycles with a constant-region primer and a V-primer adapter. Each CDR3 protein gets one entry after TCRdb re-called the reads with MiXCR. The sample has under 110,000 distinct CDR3 sequences, less than 25% seen once. Time point defined: after trial treatment. Noted treatment: LDRT plus nivolumab, ipilimumab, low-dose cyclophosphamide and aspirin (RACIN trial). Sequenced here: PBMCs, sampled after low-dose radiotherapy plus immunotherapy. The receptors originated from a male donor with prostate cancer.

This clonotype was seen ten or more times. The chain links TRBV6-5 to TRBJ2-1, with 7 bases aligning to TRBD2. The CDR3 contains 15 residues. Germline V lookup: CDR1 MNHEY, CDR2 SVGAGI. With 5 bases clipped from V and 0 bases from J, the junction kept 4 bases outside the gene matches. CDR3: CASSLRGSSYNEQFF. In DNA form, the CDR3 reads TGTGCCAGCAGTCTCCGCGGGAGCTCCTACAATGAGCAGTTCTTC.

A few counts support this clonotype. A clone one base away is much larger, so this may be a read error. The chain is built from TRBV6-2 or TRBV6-3 and TRBJ1-5; weak D call: TRBD1 (6 bases). V was pared by 6 bases and J by 5 bases, with 23 bases between. The germline CDR1 and CDR2 sequences are MNHEY and SVGEGT. CDR3 length: 17 residues. The CDR3: CASRPGVPSNDDQPQHF. The CDR3 DNA follows: TGTGCCAGCAGACCAGGGGTACCCTCCAACGACGATCAGCCCCAGCATTTT.

This clonotype appeared many times. The chain uses TRBV27 and TRBJ1-2, with no clear D. Trimming took off 0 bases at V and 2 bases at J, with 10 bases between the two ends. The CDR3 length is 15 residues. Per germline, CDR1 MNHEY and CDR2 SMNVEV (reference sequence). DNA of the CDR3: TGTGCCAGCAGTTTATCTCCAGCTAAGAACTATGGCTACACCTTC. This encodes CASSLSPAKNYGYTF.

The chain recombines TRBV11-2 with TRBJ1-1; no clear D. There are 12 residues in the CDR3. The germline V gene encodes CDR1 SGHAT and CDR2 FQNNGV. V was cut by 1 base and J by 11 bases, with 11 bases left in between. The CDR3 loop is CASSLADEMAFF. CDR3 in DNA: TGTGCCAGCAGCTTAGCGGACGAGATGGCTTTCTTT.

There are many counts of this clonotype. The J gene is TRBJ1-5, the V gene TRBV15; 7 bases fit TRBD1. Germline CDR1 is LNHNV and CDR2 is YYDKDF (reference sequence). The length of the CDR3 is 17 residues. The trim removed 2 bases at V and 0 bases at J, leaving 7 bases unmatched. CDR3 in DNA: TGTGCCACCAGCAGATCCACAGGGGTCTATAGCAATCAGCCCCAGCATTTT. Protein sequence: CATSRSTGVYSNQPQHF.

This clonotype was found many times. V and J are TRBV5-1 and TRBJ2-3; 7 nucleotides align to TRBD2. Germline V gene sequence: CDR1 SGHRS, CDR2 YFSETQ. V lost 4 bases and J lost 1; bases outside the gene matches: 15. The CDR3 totals 18 residues. CDR3 residues: CASSLTSSLAPRTDTQYF. CDR3 bases: TGCGCCAGCAGCCTGACTAGCTCCCTAGCTCCTCGCACAGATACGCAGTATTTT.

In its sample, this clonotype was seen a few times. The CDR3 sequence is CASSSYTVETQYF. The CDR3, as DNA: TGTGCCAGCAGCTCATACACGGTAGAGACCCAGTACTTC. The V gene is TRBV5-4, the J gene TRBJ2-5; D remains ambiguous. The CDR3 totals 13 residues. Looked up from germline, CDR1 is SGHNT and CDR2 is YYREEE (reference sequence). V was trimmed by 3 bases and J by 4 bases, leaving 10 bases between them.

This clonotype was detected many times. The chain carries TRBV6-6 and TRBJ2-1; D is undetermined. Deletions cut 11 bases from V and 10 bases from J, with 27 bases between. This CDR3 comprises 15 residues. CDR1 is MNHNY, CDR2 SVGAGI, per germline (reference sequence). The CDR3 DNA is TGTGCCGCCAGCAGTCACTCGTCCAGGCCGGTCGAGCAGTTCTTC. Translated, it gives CAASSHSSRPVEQFF.

This clonotype came up many times. The chain is built from TRBV3-1 and TRBJ2-5; D uncertain. V lost 0 bases and J 4 bases, leaving 9 bases between the germline ends. Germline values: CDR1 LGHDT, CDR2 YNNKEL (reference sequence). This CDR3 is built from 14 residues. CDR3 protein: CASSQEKGGETQYF. Here the CDR3 DNA reads TGTGCCAGCAGCCAAGAAAAGGGCGGAGAGACCCAGTACTTC.

This clonotype showed up many times. Here the CDR3 DNA reads TGTGCCAGCAGTTACGAGCGGGCCTACAATGAGCAGTTCTTC. Encoded protein: CASSYERAYNEQFF. J is TRBJ2-1 and V is TRBV6-2 or TRBV6-3, with D perhaps TRBD2 (6 bases). Germline CDR1 MNHEY, CDR2 SVGEGT. The CDR3 runs 14 residues. V shed 2 bases and J shed 2 bases, with 7 bases lying between them.

Points on this clonotype: A read error may account for a junction end that differs from germline. V is TRBV12-3 or TRBV12-4 and J is TRBJ2-7; TRBD1 is a possible D gene (5 bases). The CDR3 runs to 11 residues. The CDR3 nucleotides are TGTGCCAGCAGGGGGCAACTTTCCGTGGACTTC. Protein product: CASRGQLSVDF.

V is TRBV18 and J is TRBJ2-1; TRBD1 aligns across 7 bases. Trimming at V came to 7 bases and at J to 8 bases, leaving 11 bases not matched to a gene. There are 14 residues in the CDR3. Germline-derived CDR1 and CDR2 are KGHSH and LQKENI. Here the CDR3 reads CASCRGTEGHEQFF. The CDR3 DNA is TGTGCCAGCTGTCGAGGGACAGAAGGTCATGAGCAGTTCTTC.

There are many counts of this clonotype. The chain has TRBV12-3 or TRBV12-4 and TRBJ1-3; D is perhaps TRBD1 (5 bases). The V and J ends lost 7 bases and 2 bases respectively, with 15 bases between them. This CDR3 has 15 residues. CDR3 DNA: TGTGCCAGCAACCGACAGAGGGGCCCTGGAAACACCATATATTTT. It encodes CASNRQRGPGNTIYF.

By share of the sample, this clonotype is medium-sized. The chain joins TRBV9 to TRBJ2-7, with a tentative D call TRBD2 (5 bases). The CDR3 contains 15 residues. Trimming cost V 0 bases and J 2 bases, with 12 bases left between them. Germline lookup yields CDR1 SGDLS and CDR2 YYNGEE. The chain's CDR3 is CASSVEASRTYEQYF. CDR3 bases: TGTGCCAGCAGCGTAGAGGCTAGCAGGACCTACGAGCAGTACTTC.

As regards this clonotype: A far larger clone lies a single base away; this is likely a read error. V gene TRBV4-3 combines with J gene TRBJ1-5; no clear D gene. CDR1 and CDR2 from the germline V gene are LGHNA and YSLEER. The CDR3 consists of 16 residues. The CDR3 here is CASSQDPGRALQPLHF. For the CDR3, the DNA is TGCGCCAGCAGCCAAGATCCCGGGAGGGCCCTTCAGCCCCTGCATTTT.

The sample holds many counts of this clonotype. At one end, the junction sequence differs from germline, possibly due to a read error. The rearrangement links TRBV7-8 to TRBJ2-7; 8 nucleotides line up with TRBD2. Germline lookup yields CDR1 SGHVS and CDR2 FQNEAQ. CDR3 length: 16 amino acids. CDR3 in DNA: TGTGCCAGCGCCAATGTGGCGGGGGGCCCCCCTAGAGACGCGGACTTC. The encoded protein is CASANVAGGPPRDADF.

The V gene is TRBV4-3, the J gene TRBJ2-1; 7 positions match TRBD1. J gave up 5 bases and V 2 bases, and 12 bases lay outside the gene matches. Germline-derived CDR1 and CDR2 are LGHNA and YSLEER. The CDR3 spans 17 residues. Written as DNA, the CDR3 is TGCGCCAGCAGCCAATTCTTGAGGGGGCGTCAGAACAATGAGCAGTTCTTC. This gives the protein CASSQFLRGRQNNEQFF.

The chain links TRBV19 to TRBJ1-4; D possibly corresponds to TRBD1 (6 bases). The CDR3 contains 13 residues. The germline gives CDR1 LNHDA, CDR2 SQIVND (reference sequence). V shed 6 bases and J shed 13 bases, with 18 bases lying between them. The chain's CDR3 is CASSLGGRPRLFF. The DNA for the CDR3 is TGTGCCAGTAGCCTAGGGGGTAGGCCGCGACTGTTTTTT.

This clonotype came up many times. This sequence joins TRBV6-5 and TRBJ1-6; D possibly corresponds to TRBD1 (6 bases). This CDR3 has 16 residues. V was trimmed by 7 bases and J by 2 bases, leaving 15 bases between them. Germline CDR1 MNHEY, CDR2 SVGAGI. The CDR3 DNA reads as TGTGCCAGCACCAGACAGGTCGGCGCCTATAATTCACCCCTCCACTTT. Protein: CASTRQVGAYNSPLHF.

This clonotype showed up just a few times. The chain employs TRBV12-3 or TRBV12-4 and TRBJ2-7; D not resolved. The CDR3 extends over 12 amino acids. V was pared by 3 bases and J by 1 base, with 4 bases between. CDR3 loop: CASSFESYEQYF. CDR3 nucleotides: TGTGCCAGCAGTTTCGAGTCCTACGAGCAGTACTTC.

J is TRBJ2-1 and V is TRBV18, with D uncertain. The CDR3 loop spans 14 amino acids. Germline V gene lookup returns CDR1 KGHSH and CDR2 LQKENI. Between the trimmed V and J ends, which lost 0 bases and 2 bases, there was a span of 5 bases. CDR3 in amino acids: CASSPPGTYNEQFF. In DNA, the CDR3 is TGTGCCAGCTCACCACCGGGGACCTACAATGAGCAGTTCTTC.

In this sample, this clonotype turned up many times. The chain is built from TRBV23-1 and TRBJ1-4, with D unclear. TRBV23-1 carries the ORF label, with uncertain function. The CDR3 consists of 16 residues. Deletions cut 0 bases from V and 7 bases from J, with 15 bases between. The CDR3 spells CASSQSPRRTAEKLFF. The CDR3 DNA follows: TGCGCCAGCAGTCAATCGCCGAGGAGGACGGCTGAAAAACTGTTTTTT.